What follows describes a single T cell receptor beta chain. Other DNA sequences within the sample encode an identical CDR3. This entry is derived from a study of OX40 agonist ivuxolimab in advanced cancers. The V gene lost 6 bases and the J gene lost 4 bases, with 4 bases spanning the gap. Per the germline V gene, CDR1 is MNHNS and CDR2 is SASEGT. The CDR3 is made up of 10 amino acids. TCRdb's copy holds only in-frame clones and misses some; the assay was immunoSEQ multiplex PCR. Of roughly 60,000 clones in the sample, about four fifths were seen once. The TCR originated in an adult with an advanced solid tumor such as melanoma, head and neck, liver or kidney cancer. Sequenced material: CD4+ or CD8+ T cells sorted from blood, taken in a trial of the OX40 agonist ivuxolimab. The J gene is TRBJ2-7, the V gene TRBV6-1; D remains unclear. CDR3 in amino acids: CASRNYEQYF. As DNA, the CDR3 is TGTGCCAGCAGAAATTACGAGCAGTACTTC.